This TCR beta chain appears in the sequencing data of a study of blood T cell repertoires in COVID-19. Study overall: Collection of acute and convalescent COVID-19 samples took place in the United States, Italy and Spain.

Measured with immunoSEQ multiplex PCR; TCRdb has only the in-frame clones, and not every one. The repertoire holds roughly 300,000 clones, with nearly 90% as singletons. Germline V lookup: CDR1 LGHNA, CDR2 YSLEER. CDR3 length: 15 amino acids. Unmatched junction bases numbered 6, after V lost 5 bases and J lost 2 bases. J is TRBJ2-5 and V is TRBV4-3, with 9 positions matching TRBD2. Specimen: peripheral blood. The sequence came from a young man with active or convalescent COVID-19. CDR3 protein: CASSSQRGDQETQYF. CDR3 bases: TGCGCCAGCAGCTCCCAGCGGGGGGATCAAGAGACCCAGTACTTC.